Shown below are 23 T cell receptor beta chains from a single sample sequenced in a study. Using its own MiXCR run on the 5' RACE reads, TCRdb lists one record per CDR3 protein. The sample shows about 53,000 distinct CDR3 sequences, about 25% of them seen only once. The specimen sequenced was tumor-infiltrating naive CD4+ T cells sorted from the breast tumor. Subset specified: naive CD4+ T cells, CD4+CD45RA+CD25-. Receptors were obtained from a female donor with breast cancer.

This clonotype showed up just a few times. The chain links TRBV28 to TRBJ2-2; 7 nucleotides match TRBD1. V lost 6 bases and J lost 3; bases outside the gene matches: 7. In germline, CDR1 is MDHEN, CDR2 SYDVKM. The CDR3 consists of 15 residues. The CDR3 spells CASRLRDRHTGELFF. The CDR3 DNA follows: TGTGCCAGCAGGCTTCGGGACAGACACACCGGGGAGCTGTTTTTT.

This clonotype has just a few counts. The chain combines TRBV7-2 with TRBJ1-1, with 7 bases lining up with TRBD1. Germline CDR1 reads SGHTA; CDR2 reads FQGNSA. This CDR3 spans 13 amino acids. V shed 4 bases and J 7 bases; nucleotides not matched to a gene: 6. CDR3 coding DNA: TGTGCCAGCAGCTCTATTTGGGACAGTGAAGCTTTCTTT. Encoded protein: CASSSIWDSEAFF.

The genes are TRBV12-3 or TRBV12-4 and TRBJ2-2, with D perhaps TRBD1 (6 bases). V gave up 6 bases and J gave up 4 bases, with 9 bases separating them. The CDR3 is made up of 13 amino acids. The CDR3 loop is CASRSDSTGELFF. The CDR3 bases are TGTGCCAGCAGATCGGACAGCACCGGGGAGCTGTTTTTT.

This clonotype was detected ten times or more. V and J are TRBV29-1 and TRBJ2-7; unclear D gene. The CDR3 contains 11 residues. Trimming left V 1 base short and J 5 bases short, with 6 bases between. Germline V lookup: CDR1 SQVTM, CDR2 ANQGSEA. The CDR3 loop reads CSVEGNNEQYF. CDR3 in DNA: TGCAGCGTTGAAGGGAACAACGAGCAGTACTTC.

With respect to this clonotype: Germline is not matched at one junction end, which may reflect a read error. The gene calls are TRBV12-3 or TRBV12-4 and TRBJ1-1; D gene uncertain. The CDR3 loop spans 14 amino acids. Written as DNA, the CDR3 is TGTGCCAGCAGTTTCGGACGGAGGAACACTGAAGCTATCTTT. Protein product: CASSFGRRNTEAIF.

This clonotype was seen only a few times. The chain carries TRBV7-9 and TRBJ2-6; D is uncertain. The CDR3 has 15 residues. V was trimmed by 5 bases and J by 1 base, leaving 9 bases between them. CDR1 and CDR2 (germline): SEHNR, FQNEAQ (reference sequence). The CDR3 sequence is CASSLTRSGANVLTF. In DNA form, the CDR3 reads TGTGCCAGCAGCCTGACACGGTCTGGGGCCAACGTCCTGACTTTC.

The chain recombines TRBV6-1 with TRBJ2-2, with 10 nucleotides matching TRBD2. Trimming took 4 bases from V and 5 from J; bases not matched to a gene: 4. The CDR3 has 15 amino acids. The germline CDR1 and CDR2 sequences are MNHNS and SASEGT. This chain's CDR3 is CASSAGTSVTGELFF. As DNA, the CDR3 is TGTGCCAGCAGTGCCGGGACTAGCGTAACCGGGGAGCTGTTTTTT.

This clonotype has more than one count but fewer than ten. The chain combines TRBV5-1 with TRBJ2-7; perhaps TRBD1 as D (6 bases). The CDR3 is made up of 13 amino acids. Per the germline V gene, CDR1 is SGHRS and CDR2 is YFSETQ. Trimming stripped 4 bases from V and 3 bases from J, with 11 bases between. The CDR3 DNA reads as TGCGCCAGCAGCCCAGGACAGTTCTACGAGCAGTACTTC. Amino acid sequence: CASSPGQFYEQYF.

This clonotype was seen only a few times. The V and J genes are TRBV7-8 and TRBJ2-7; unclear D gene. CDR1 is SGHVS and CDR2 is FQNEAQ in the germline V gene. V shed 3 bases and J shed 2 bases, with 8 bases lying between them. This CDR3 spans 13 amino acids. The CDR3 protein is CASSFGRTYEQYF. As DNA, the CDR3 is TGTGCCAGCAGCTTCGGGCGGACCTACGAGCAGTACTTC.

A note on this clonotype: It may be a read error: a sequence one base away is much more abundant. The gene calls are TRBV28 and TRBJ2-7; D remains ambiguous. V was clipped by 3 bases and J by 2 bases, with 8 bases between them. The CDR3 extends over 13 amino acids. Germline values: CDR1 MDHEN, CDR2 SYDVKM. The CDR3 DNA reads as TGTGCCAGCAGTTTGATACCCCCCTACGAGCAGTACTTC. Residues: CASSLIPPYEQYF.

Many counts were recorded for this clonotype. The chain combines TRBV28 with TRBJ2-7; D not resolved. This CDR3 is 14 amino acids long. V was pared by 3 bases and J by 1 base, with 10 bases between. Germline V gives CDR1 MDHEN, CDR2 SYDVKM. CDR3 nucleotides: TGTGCCAGCAGTTTTGTTCAGACGTCCTACGAGCAGTACTTC. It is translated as CASSFVQTSYEQYF.

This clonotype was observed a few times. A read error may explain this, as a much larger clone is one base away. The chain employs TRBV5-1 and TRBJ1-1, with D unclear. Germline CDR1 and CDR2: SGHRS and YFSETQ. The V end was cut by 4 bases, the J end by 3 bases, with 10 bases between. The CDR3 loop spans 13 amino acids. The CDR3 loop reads CASSVGRDTEAFF. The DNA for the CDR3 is TGCGCCAGCAGCGTGGGGAGGGACACTGAAGCTTTCTTT.

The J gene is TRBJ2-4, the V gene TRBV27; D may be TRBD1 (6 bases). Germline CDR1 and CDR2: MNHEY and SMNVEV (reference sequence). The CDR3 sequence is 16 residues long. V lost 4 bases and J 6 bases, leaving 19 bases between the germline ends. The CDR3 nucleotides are TGTGCCAGCAGTTCAACAGGGTTTGAGGGGCGAAACATTCAGTACTTC. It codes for CASSSTGFEGRNIQYF.

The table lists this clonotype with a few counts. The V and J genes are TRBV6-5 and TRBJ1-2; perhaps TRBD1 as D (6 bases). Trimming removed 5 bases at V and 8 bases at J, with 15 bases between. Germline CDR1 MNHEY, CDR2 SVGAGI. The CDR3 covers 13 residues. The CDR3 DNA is TGTGCCAGCAGTAAGGGGGGTAATATGGGCTACACCTTC. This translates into CASSKGGNMGYTF.

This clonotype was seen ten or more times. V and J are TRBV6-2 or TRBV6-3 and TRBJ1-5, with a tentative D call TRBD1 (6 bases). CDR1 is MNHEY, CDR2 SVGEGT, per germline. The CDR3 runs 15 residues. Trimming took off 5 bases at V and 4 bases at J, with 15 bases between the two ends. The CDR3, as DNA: TGTGCCAGCAGTCCGACACAGGGCGGAAATCAGCCCCAGCATTTT. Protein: CASSPTQGGNQPQHF.

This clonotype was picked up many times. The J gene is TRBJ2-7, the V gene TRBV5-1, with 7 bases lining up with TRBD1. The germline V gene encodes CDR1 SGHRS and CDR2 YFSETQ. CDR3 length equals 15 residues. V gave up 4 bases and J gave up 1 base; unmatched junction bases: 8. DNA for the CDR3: TGCGCCAGCAGCACAGGATCCAGGGGGTCCTACGAGCAGTACTTC. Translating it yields CASSTGSRGSYEQYF.

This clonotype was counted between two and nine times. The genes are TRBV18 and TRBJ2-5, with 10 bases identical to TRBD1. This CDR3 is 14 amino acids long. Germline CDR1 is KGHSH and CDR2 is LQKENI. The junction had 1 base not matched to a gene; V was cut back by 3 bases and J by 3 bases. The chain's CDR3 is CASSPGQGEETQYF. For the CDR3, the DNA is TGTGCCAGCTCACCCGGACAGGGGGAAGAGACCCAGTACTTC.

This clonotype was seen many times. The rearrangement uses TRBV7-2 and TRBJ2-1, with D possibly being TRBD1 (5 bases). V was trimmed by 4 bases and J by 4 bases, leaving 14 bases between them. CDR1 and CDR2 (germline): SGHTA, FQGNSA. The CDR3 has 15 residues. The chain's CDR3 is CASSSKQGPYNEQFF. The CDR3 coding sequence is TGTGCCAGCAGCTCTAAGCAGGGTCCTTACAATGAGCAGTTCTTC.

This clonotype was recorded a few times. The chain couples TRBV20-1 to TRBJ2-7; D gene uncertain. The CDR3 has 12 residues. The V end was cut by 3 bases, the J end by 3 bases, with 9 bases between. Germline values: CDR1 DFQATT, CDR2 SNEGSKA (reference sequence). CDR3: CSARVGDYEQYF. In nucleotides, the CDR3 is TGCAGTGCTAGGGTCGGAGACTACGAGCAGTACTTC.

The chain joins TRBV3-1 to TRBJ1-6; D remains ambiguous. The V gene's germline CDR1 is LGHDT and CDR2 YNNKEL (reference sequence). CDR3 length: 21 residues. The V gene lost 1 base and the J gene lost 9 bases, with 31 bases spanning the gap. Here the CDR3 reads CASSQGRFGRRTASSGSPLHF. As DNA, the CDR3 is TGTGCCAGCAGCCAAGGTCGTTTTGGGCGTAGGACCGCGAGTAGTGGTTCACCCCTCCACTTT.

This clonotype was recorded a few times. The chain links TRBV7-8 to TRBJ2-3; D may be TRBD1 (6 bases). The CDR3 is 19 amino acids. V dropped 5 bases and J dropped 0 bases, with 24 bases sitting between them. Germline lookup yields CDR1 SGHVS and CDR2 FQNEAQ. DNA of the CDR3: TGTGCCAGCAGCCCCGGCAGGGGTATTCAGGGCGGGAGCACAGATACGCAGTATTTT. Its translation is CASSPGRGIQGGSTDTQYF.

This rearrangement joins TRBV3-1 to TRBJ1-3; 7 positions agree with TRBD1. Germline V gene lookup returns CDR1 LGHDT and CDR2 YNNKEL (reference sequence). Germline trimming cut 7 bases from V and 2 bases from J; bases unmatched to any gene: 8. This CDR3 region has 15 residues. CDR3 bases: TGTGCCAGCACCTCCGACAGGGTCCCTGGAAACACCATATATTTT. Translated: CASTSDRVPGNTIYF.

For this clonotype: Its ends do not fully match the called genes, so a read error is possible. This CDR3 is CSVETGGANSGANVPTF. The DNA for the CDR3 is TGCAGCGTTGAAACAGGGGGTGCTAACTCTGGGGCCAACGTCCCGACTTTC. V is TRBV29-1 and J is TRBJ2-6, with 8 bases that match TRBD1. The germline V gene has CDR1 SQVTM and CDR2 ANQGSEA. This CDR3 is built from 17 residues. The entire variable domain, with the rest obtained from reference TRBV29-1 and TRBJ2-6, is as follows: SAVISQKPSRDICQRGTSLTIQCQVDSQVTMMFWYRQQPGQSLTLIATANQGSEATYESGFVIDKFPISRPNLTFSTLTVSNMSPEDSSIYLCSVETGGANSGANVPTFGAGSRLTVL.